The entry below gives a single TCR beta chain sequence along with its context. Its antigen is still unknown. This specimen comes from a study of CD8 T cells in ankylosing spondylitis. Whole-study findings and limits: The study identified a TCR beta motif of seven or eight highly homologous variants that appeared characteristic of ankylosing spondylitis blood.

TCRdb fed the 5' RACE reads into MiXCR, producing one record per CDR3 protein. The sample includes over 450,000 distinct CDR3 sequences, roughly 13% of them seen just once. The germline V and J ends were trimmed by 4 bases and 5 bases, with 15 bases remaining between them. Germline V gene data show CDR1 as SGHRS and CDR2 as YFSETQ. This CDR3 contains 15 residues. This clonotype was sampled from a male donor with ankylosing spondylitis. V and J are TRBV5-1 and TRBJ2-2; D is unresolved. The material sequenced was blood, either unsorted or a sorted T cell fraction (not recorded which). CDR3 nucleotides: TGCGCCAGCAGCCCCCTCGGTTCAGAGACCGGGGAGCTGTTTTTT. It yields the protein CASSPLGSETGELFF.